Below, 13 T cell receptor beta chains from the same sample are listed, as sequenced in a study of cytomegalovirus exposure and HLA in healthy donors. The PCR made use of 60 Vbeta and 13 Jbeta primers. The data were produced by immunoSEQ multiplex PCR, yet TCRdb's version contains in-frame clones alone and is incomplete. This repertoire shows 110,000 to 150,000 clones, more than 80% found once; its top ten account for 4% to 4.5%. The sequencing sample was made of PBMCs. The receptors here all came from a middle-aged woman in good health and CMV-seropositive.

The CDR3, as DNA: TGTGCCAGCAGTGAGTTTCCTTACACTGAAGCTTTCTTT. Translation: CASSEFPYTEAFF. The gene calls are TRBV9 and TRBJ1-1; D is uncertain. CDR1 SGDLS and CDR2 YYNGEE come from the germline V gene. V lost 5 bases, J lost 3 bases, and 11 bases lay in between. The CDR3 runs 13 residues.

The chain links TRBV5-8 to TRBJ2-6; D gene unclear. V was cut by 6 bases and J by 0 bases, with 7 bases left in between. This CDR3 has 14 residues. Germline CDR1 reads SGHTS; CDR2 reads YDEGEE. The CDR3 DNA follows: TGTGCCAGCACCGAACTCTCTGGGGCCAACGTCCTGACTTTC. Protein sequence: CASTELSGANVLTF.

CDR3 sequence (DNA): TGTGCGGGGGGACAGGGCTACTCCTACGAGCAGTACTTC. Residues: CAGGQGYSYEQYF. The J gene is TRBJ2-7, the V gene TRBV6-1; 9 bases align to TRBD1. This CDR3 is 13 amino acids long. Germline V CDR1 and CDR2: MNHNS, SASEGT.

The CDR3 sequence is CASIGGLPYYEQYF. In nucleotides, the CDR3 is TGTGCCAGCATCGGGGGACTACCTTACTACGAGCAGTACTTC. V gene TRBV28 combines with J gene TRBJ2-7; 7 bases fit TRBD2. Germline V CDR1 and CDR2: MDHEN, SYDVKM. The CDR3 totals 14 residues. The V gene end was trimmed by 7 bases and the J gene end by 3 bases; junction bases not matched to a gene: 9.

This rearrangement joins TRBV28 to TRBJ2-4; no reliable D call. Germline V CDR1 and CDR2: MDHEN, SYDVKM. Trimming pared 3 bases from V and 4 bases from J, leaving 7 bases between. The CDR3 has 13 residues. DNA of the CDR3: TGTGCCAGCAGTTTGTCGGGTAAAAACATTCAGTACTTC. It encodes CASSLSGKNIQYF.

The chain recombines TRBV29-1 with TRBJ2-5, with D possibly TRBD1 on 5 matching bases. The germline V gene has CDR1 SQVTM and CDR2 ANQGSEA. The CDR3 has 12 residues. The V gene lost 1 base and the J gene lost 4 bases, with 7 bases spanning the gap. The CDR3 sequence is CSVEAGPETQYF. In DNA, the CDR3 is TGCAGCGTTGAAGCAGGGCCAGAGACCCAGTACTTC.

The CDR3 sequence is CASSYSPEYEQYF. For the CDR3, the DNA is TGTGCCAGCAGCTATAGCCCGGAATACGAGCAGTACTTC. V is TRBV7-6 and J is TRBJ2-5; D gene unclear. The J call may be faulty, since TRBJ2-7 better matches the DNA end. This CDR3 comprises 13 residues. In germline, CDR1 is SGHVS, CDR2 FNYEAQ.

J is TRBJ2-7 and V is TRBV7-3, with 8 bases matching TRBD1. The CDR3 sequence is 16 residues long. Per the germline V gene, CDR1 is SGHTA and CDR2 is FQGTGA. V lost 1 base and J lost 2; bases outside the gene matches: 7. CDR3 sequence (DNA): TGTGCCAGCAGCTTAAGAGGACAGGGCACGGCCTACGAGCAGTACTTC. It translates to CASSLRGQGTAYEQYF.

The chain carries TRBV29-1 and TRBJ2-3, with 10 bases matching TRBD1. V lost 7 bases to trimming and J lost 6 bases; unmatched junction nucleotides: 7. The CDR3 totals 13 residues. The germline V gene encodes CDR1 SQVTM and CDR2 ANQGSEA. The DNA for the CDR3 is TGCAGCGCCAGACAGGGGGCGGGCGATACGCAGTATTTT. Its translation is CSARQGAGDTQYF.

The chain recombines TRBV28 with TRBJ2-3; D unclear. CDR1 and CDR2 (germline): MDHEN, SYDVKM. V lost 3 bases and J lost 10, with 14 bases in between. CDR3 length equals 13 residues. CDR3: CASSFRGALAQYF. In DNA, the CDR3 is TGTGCCAGCAGTTTCCGAGGCGCTCTGGCGCAGTATTTT.

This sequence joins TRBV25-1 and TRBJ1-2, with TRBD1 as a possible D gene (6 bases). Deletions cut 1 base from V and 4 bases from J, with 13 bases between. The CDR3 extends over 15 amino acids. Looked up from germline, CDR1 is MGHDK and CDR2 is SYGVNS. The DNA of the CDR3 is TGTGCCAGCAGTGAATCCGGCAGGGGAAGCTATGGCTACACCTTC. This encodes CASSESGRGSYGYTF.

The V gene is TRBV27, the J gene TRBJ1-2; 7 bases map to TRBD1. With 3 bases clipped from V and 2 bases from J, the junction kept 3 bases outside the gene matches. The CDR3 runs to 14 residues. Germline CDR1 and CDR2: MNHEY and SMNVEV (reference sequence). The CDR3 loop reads CASSLAGGNYGYTF. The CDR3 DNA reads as TGTGCCAGCAGTTTGGCAGGGGGGAACTATGGCTACACCTTC.

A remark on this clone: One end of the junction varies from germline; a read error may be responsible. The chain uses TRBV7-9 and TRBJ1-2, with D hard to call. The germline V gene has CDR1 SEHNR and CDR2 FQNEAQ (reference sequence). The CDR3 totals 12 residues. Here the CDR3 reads CSSSLGRSGYTF. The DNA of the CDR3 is TGTTCCAGCAGCTTAGGGAGGTCTGGCTACACCTTC.